Below are 16 T cell receptor beta chains sequenced from a single sample in a study of vaccination and CD4 T cells after COVID-19. Sequencing of DNA taken from cultured CD4+ T cells relied on the Oncomine TCR Beta short-read assay. TCRdb reprocessed the PCR reads with MiXCR, giving one entry per CDR3 protein. The table includes 17,000 or so distinct CDR3 sequences, about 45% detected once. No cognate antigen is known for these TCRs. Time point described: late sampling 161 to 241 days after vaccination in three convalescent patients. The treatment: roughly nine-day PBMC culture with coronavirus spike peptide pools or control peptides (ViraFEST assay). The specimen comprised CD4+ T cells from blood, cultured in vitro, sampled about 7 months after SARS-CoV-2 vaccination. All receptors derive from a human donor who had recovered from COVID-19.

The rearrangement joins TRBV20-1 to TRBJ2-7; D unresolved. Trimming removed 0 bases at V and 0 bases at J, with 12 bases between. The CDR3 totals 15 residues. CDR1 is DFQATT, CDR2 SNEGSKA, per germline (reference sequence). CDR3 region: CSARDWALSSYEQYF. The CDR3 DNA reads TGCAGTGCTAGAGATTGGGCTCTGAGCTCCTACGAGCAGTACTTC.

The V gene is TRBV6-1, the J gene TRBJ1-2, with a possible D match to TRBD1 (5 bases). The V gene lost 7 bases and the J gene lost 7 bases, with 10 bases spanning the gap. The CDR3 length is 11 residues. In germline, CDR1 is MNHNS, CDR2 SASEGT. The CDR3 DNA sequence: TGTGCCAGCACCGAGAGGGGTGGCTACACCTTC. The encoded protein is CASTERGGYTF.

The chain carries TRBV5-1 and TRBJ2-5, with D perhaps given as TRBD1 or TRBD2 (5 bases each). CDR1 and CDR2 from the germline V gene are SGHRS and YFSETQ. This CDR3 contains 14 residues. The V gene lost 0 bases and the J gene lost 7 bases, with 13 bases spanning the gap. CDR3 nucleotide sequence: TGCGCCAGCAGCTTGGTCCAGGGCGAGGGGACCCAGTACTTC. Its protein is CASSLVQGEGTQYF.

The chain couples TRBV5-1 to TRBJ2-3, with 9 bases aligning to TRBD1. Trimming took 1 base from V and 4 from J; bases not matched to a gene: 1. Looked up from germline, CDR1 is SGHRS and CDR2 is YFSETQ. The CDR3 is made up of 14 amino acids. The CDR3 sequence: CASSLTGGADTQYF. DNA for the CDR3: TGCGCCAGCAGCTTGACAGGGGGCGCAGATACGCAGTATTTT.

The rearrangement uses TRBV7-2 and TRBJ2-7; 9 nucleotides align to TRBD2. CDR1 is SGHTA and CDR2 is FQGNSA in the germline V gene. J lost 2 bases, V lost 5 bases, and 1 base had no gene match. The CDR3 runs 13 residues. The CDR3, as DNA: TGTGCCAGCAGCCGGACTAGCGCCTACGAGCAGTACTTC. Translated, it gives CASSRTSAYEQYF.

J is TRBJ2-5 and V is TRBV6-1; no definite D call. The germline gives CDR1 MNHNS, CDR2 SASEGT. Trimming removed 7 bases at V and 0 bases at J, with 18 bases between. This CDR3 spans 16 amino acids. The CDR3 is CASIPPPQLYQETQYF. CDR3 nucleotides: TGTGCCAGCATTCCGCCCCCACAACTGTACCAAGAGACCCAGTACTTC.

The V and J genes are TRBV6-1 and TRBJ1-2; D ambiguous. CDR3 size: 13 residues. Trimming cost V 8 bases and J 4 bases, with 14 bases left between them. Germline CDR1 MNHNS, CDR2 SASEGT. The CDR3 bases are TGTGCCAGCTTAGGGTGGCGCGGCTATGGCTACACCTTC. Residues: CASLGWRGYGYTF.

V gene TRBV10-3 combines with J gene TRBJ1-2; no reliable D call. CDR3 size: 13 residues. Germline values: CDR1 ENHRY, CDR2 SYGVKD. V was clipped by 6 bases and J by 8 bases, with 16 bases between them. The CDR3, as DNA: TGTGCCATCAGGGGGTACGAGGATAACGGCTACACCTTC. Translation gives CAIRGYEDNGYTF.

This rearrangement joins TRBV20-1 to TRBJ1-2; D may be TRBD1 (5 bases). Germline V lookup: CDR1 DFQATT, CDR2 SNEGSKA (reference sequence). The CDR3 contains 13 residues. Trimming left V 3 bases short and J 5 bases short, with 13 bases between. The CDR3 nucleotides are TGCAGTGCTAGGGGGGGGAGAGATTATGGCTACACCTTC. This gives the protein CSARGGRDYGYTF.

This clonotype was seen just once. V and J are TRBV10-3 and TRBJ2-7; 7 positions match TRBD1. Germline loops: CDR1 ENHRY, CDR2 SYGVKD. After removal of 2 bases from V and 4 bases from J, the junction contained 5 bases not matched to a gene. The CDR3 loop spans 14 amino acids. CDR3 nucleotides: TGTGCCATCAGTGAGAAGGGGGCGCGGTACGAGCAGTACTTC. This encodes CAISEKGARYEQYF.

V usage is TRBV4-2 and J usage is TRBJ1-5; 7 bases line up with TRBD1. Germline lookup yields CDR1 LGHNA and CDR2 YNFKEQ. CDR3 length: 15 amino acids. Trimming took 1 base from V and 5 from J; bases not matched to a gene: 5. CDR3 nucleotides: TGTGCCAGCAGCCAAGGACAGGGTGGGGATCAGCCCCAGCATTTT. Its translation is CASSQGQGGDQPQHF.

This clonotype was found a few times. V is TRBV7-9 and J is TRBJ2-7; 9 bases line up with TRBD1. The length of the CDR3 is 12 residues. The germline V gene encodes CDR1 SEHNR and CDR2 FQNEAQ (reference sequence). Trimming cost V 3 bases and J 7 bases; bases outside gene matches: 1. The CDR3 loop is CASSLTGGEQYF. The CDR3 nucleotides are TGTGCCAGCAGCTTGACAGGGGGTGAGCAGTACTTC.

This clonotype was seen more than once but under ten times. The chain employs TRBV20-1 and TRBJ2-5; 12 positions agree with TRBD2. Looked up from germline, CDR1 is DFQATT and CDR2 is SNEGSKA (reference sequence). The trim removed 3 bases at V and 0 bases at J, leaving 2 bases unmatched. This CDR3 has 15 amino acids. CDR3 coding DNA: TGCAGTGCTAGGAGGACTAGCGGGGACCAAGAGACCCAGTACTTC. Its protein product is CSARRTSGDQETQYF.

The chain is built from TRBV20-1 and TRBJ1-2, with 7 bases matching TRBD1. CDR3 length: 14 residues. Germline V lookup: CDR1 DFQATT, CDR2 SNEGSKA (reference sequence). Trimming took 3 bases from V and 4 from J; bases not matched to a gene: 8. This chain's CDR3 is CSASRGGGGYGYTF. The CDR3 region has the DNA TGCAGTGCTAGTCGTGGAGGGGGCGGCTATGGCTACACCTTC.

The chain couples TRBV10-3 to TRBJ1-2; the D gene is possibly TRBD1 (6 bases). The CDR3 spans 14 residues. V lost 0 bases and J lost 6, with 11 bases in between. The germline V gene encodes CDR1 ENHRY and CDR2 SYGVKD. For the CDR3, the DNA is TGTGCCATCAGTGAGTCCTACAGGGAGGATGGCTACACCTTC. Its translation is CAISESYREDGYTF.

This clonotype was found a few times. The rearrangement links TRBV7-2 to TRBJ2-7; the D gene could be TRBD1 or TRBD2 (6 bases each). The ends were cut back, 5 bases at V and 4 bases at J, with 18 bases in the middle. CDR1 is SGHTA, CDR2 FQGNSA, per germline. The length of the CDR3 is 15 residues. The CDR3 sequence is CASSPGGGRLYEQYF. The CDR3 DNA is TGTGCCAGCAGCCCCGGAGGGGGGAGGCTATACGAGCAGTACTTC.